This TCR beta chain was recovered during a study of Ad26.COV2.S vaccination and SARS-CoV-2 variants. The wider study: Intramuscularly, Ad26.COV2.S was given either once or twice, 56 days apart.

For this clone: What it recognizes is unknown.

The data were produced by immunoSEQ multiplex PCR, yet TCRdb's version contains in-frame clones alone and is incomplete. Of hundreds of thousands of clones in the sample, 90% are singletons; the top ten hold 12%. Documented treatment: roughly 18 received Ad26.COV2.S at low or high dose, single or two shots; about 5 received placebo; per-sample allocation not given. Vaccine and placebo recipients were sampled on day 63 after the first injection. Its platform was an Ad26 vector, and its expressed antigen was Wuhan-strain SARS-CoV-2 spike. The study's findings and limits: Vaccinees showed greater spike-specific TCR breadth than placebo recipients.

The CDR3 spans 15 residues. V was shortened by 3 bases and J by 5 bases, with 17 bases between the two germline ends. CDR1 and CDR2 (germline): SNHLY, FYNNEI. The source was peripheral blood, collected in a trial of Ad26.COV2.S vaccine versus placebo. The gene calls are TRBV2 and TRBJ2-7; D uncertain. The origin of this receptor is a person between 18 and 59 years old who received the Ad26.COV2.S COVID-19 vaccine or a placebo. The CDR3 reads CASSEVATAVNEQYF. The CDR3, as DNA: TGTGCCAGCAGTGAGGTCGCTACCGCGGTCAACGAGCAGTACTTC.